A single sample is the source of the 12 T cell receptor beta chains below, sequenced in a study of cytomegalovirus exposure and HLA in healthy donors. The primer mix had 60 Vbeta and 13 Jbeta primers. Data came from immunoSEQ multiplex PCR; TCRdb stores just in-frame clones and leaves some out. Among 140,000 to 150,000 clones listed, approximately 84% were seen once. Sequencing input: PBMCs. These TCRs come from a woman between 55 and 75 years old in good health and CMV-seropositive.

The chain employs TRBV9 and TRBJ2-5; 8 nucleotides align to TRBD2. Germline-derived CDR1 and CDR2 are SGDLS and YYNGEE. Trimming cost V 0 bases and J 0 bases; bases outside gene matches: 4. This CDR3 is 16 amino acids long. The CDR3 DNA reads as TGTGCCAGCAGCGTAGGCCTACTAGCGGACCAAGAGACCCAGTACTTC. It yields the protein CASSVGLLADQETQYF.

This chain links TRBV7-9 with TRBJ2-1, with TRBD2 matching 15 bases. V lost 1 base, J lost 1 base, and 5 bases stayed unmatched. The germline CDR1 and CDR2 sequences are SEHNR and FQNEAQ (reference sequence). The CDR3 extends over 19 amino acids. The CDR3 DNA is TGTGCCAGCAGCTTAGTGGGACTAGCGGGAGGCCATTCCTACAATGAGCAGTTCTTC. Its translation: CASSLVGLAGGHSYNEQFF.

This clone was seen a few times. This sequence joins TRBV11-3 and TRBJ2-1, with 16 positions matching TRBD2. The CDR3 extends over 15 amino acids. J lost 9 bases, V lost 5 bases, and 4 bases had no gene match. Germline CDR1 reads SGHNT; CDR2 reads YENEEA. The CDR3 sequence is CASSTGLAGGGEQFF. The CDR3 coding sequence is TGTGCCAGCAGCACGGGACTAGCGGGAGGGGGTGAGCAGTTCTTC. The full variable domain, in which reference TRBV11-3 and TRBJ2-1 provide the parts outside the CDR3, is EAGVVQSPRYKIIEKKQPVAFWCNPISGHNTLYWYLQNLGQGPELLIRYENEEAVDDSQLPKDRFSAERLKGVDSTLKIQPAELGDSAVYLCASSTGLAGGGEQFFGPGTRLTVL.

The chain recombines TRBV29-1 with TRBJ2-7, with 10 bases identical to TRBD2. Per the germline V gene, CDR1 is SQVTM and CDR2 is ANQGSEA. V was clipped by 3 bases and J by 3 bases; unmatched bases: 5. This CDR3 spans 14 amino acids. CDR3 coding DNA: TGCAGCGTTGACAGGCTAGCGGGGGTCTACGAGCAGTACTTC. Amino acid sequence: CSVDRLAGVYEQYF.

The V and J genes are TRBV11-2 and TRBJ2-7; a weak D match, TRBD2 (6 bases). Trimming took off 2 bases at V and 4 bases at J, with 12 bases between the two ends. Germline CDR1 SGHAT, CDR2 FQNNGV. The CDR3 consists of 14 residues. CDR3 nucleotides: TGTGCCAGCAGCTTACTAAACGGGGGTTACGAGCAGTACTTC. This gives the protein CASSLLNGGYEQYF. Based on the CDR3 plus reference TRBV11-2 and TRBJ2-7, the full variable domain is EAGVAQSPRYKIIEKRQSVAFWCNPISGHATLYWYQQILGQGPKLLIQFQNNGVVDDSQLPKDRFSAERLKGVDSTLKIQPAKLEDSAVYLCASSLLNGGYEQYFGPGTRLTVT.

The chain has TRBV6-6 and TRBJ2-5; weak D call: TRBD1 (5 bases). Per germline, CDR1 MNHNY and CDR2 SVGAGI (reference sequence). The CDR3 sequence is 15 residues long. The V end lost 4 bases, the J end lost 3 bases, and 15 bases lay between the germline ends. CDR3 protein: CASSSTGSGEETQYF. In DNA, the CDR3 is TGTGCCAGCAGTTCAACAGGTTCGGGCGAAGAGACCCAGTACTTC.

The V gene is TRBV6-1, the J gene TRBJ1-1; possibly TRBD1 for D (5 bases). The CDR3 has 14 amino acids. Per germline, CDR1 MNHNS and CDR2 SASEGT. The ends were cut back, 1 base at V and 3 bases at J, with 9 bases in the middle. The CDR3 DNA follows: TGTGCCAGCAGTGAAGTGGGAGGGGACACTGAAGCTTTCTTT. Residues: CASSEVGGDTEAFF.

The CDR3 is CASSLFRFSNQPQHF. The DNA of the CDR3 is TGTGCCAGCAGTTTATTTCGTTTTAGCAATCAGCCCCAGCATTTT. V usage is TRBV27 and J usage is TRBJ1-5; D ambiguous. V was shortened by 1 base and J by 0 bases, with 7 bases between the two germline ends. The CDR3 extends over 15 amino acids. CDR1 is MNHEY, CDR2 SMNVEV, per germline (reference sequence).

As DNA, the CDR3 is TGTGCCAGCAGCCCAACCTTGAGAGAAAAACTGTTTTTT. Translating it yields CASSPTLREKLFF. The chain links TRBV9 to TRBJ1-4; D is undetermined. This CDR3 region has 13 residues. Germline-derived CDR1 and CDR2 are SGDLS and YYNGEE. Between the trimmed V and J ends, which lost 4 bases and 8 bases, there was a span of 12 bases. The full variable domain, rest sourced from reference TRBV9 and TRBJ1-4, is DSGVTQTPKHLITATGQRVTLRCSPRSGDLSVYWYQQSLDQGLQFLIQYYNGEERAKGNILERFSAQQFPDLHSELNLSSLELGDSALYFCASSPTLREKLFFGSGTQLSVL.

The chain has TRBV7-8 and TRBJ2-7, with 10 bases aligning to TRBD1. The CDR3 extends over 15 amino acids. Germline V gives CDR1 SGHVS, CDR2 FQNEAQ. V lost 6 bases, J lost 7 bases, and 12 bases stayed unmatched. In DNA, the CDR3 is TGTGCCAGCAGGGTTAATCCCGACAGGGGGCGGGAGCAGTACTTC. Protein: CASRVNPDRGREQYF.

The CDR3, as DNA: TGCGCCAGCAGCGGGGGGACAGGGGGCACGAATACGCAGTATTTT. Amino acids: CASSGGTGGTNTQYF. The rearrangement uses TRBV5-1 and TRBJ2-3; 12 positions match TRBD1. The trim removed 4 bases at V and 7 bases at J, leaving 7 bases unmatched. The CDR3 is made up of 15 amino acids. Germline CDR1 is SGHRS and CDR2 is YFSETQ. Based on the CDR3 plus reference TRBV5-1 and TRBJ2-3, the full variable domain is KAGVTQTPRYLIKTRGQQVTLSCSPISGHRSVSWYQQTPGQGLQFLFEYFSETQRNKGNFPGRFSGRQFSNSRSEMNVSTLELGDSALYLCASSGGTGGTNTQYFGPGTRLTVL.

This clone occurred a few times. The chain links TRBV28 to TRBJ2-7; no clear D. The V end was cut by 4 bases, the J end by 2 bases, with 9 bases between. There are 13 residues in the CDR3. Germline V gives CDR1 MDHEN, CDR2 SYDVKM. CDR3 DNA sequence: TGTGCCAGCAGTTCAATTCTAACCTACGAGCAGTACTTC. This gives the protein CASSSILTYEQYF.